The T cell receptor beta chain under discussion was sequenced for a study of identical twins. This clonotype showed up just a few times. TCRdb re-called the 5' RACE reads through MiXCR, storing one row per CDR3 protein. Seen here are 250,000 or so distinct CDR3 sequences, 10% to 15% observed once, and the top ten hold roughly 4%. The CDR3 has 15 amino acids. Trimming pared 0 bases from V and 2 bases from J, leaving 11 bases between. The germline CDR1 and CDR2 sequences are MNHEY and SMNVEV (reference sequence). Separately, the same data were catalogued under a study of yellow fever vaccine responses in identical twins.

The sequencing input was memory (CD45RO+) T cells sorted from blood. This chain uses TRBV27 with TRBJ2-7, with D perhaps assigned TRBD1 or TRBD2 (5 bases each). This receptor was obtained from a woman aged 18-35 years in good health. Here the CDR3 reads CASSLSPGPPYEQYF. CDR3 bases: TGTGCCAGCAGTTTATCCCCGGGGCCCCCCTACGAGCAGTACTTC.